The TCR beta chain under discussion was sequenced for a study of blood T cell repertoires in COVID-19. The data were produced by immunoSEQ multiplex PCR, yet TCRdb's version contains in-frame clones alone and is incomplete. The table shows 95,000 to 110,000 clones, with just over 90% occurring only once. CDR1 and CDR2 (germline): SGHDT, YYEEEE. The CDR3 is 15 residues long. Trimming cost V 1 base and J 5 bases, with 15 bases left between them. This chain connects TRBV5-6 to TRBJ1-1; the D is unclear. Sequencing was performed on peripheral blood. The sequence derives from a woman between 25 and 40 years old with acute or convalescent COVID-19. CDR3 sequence reads: CASSLPGRIGTEAFF. The DNA for the CDR3 is TGTGCCAGCAGCTTGCCCGGGAGGATAGGGACTGAAGCTTTCTTT.